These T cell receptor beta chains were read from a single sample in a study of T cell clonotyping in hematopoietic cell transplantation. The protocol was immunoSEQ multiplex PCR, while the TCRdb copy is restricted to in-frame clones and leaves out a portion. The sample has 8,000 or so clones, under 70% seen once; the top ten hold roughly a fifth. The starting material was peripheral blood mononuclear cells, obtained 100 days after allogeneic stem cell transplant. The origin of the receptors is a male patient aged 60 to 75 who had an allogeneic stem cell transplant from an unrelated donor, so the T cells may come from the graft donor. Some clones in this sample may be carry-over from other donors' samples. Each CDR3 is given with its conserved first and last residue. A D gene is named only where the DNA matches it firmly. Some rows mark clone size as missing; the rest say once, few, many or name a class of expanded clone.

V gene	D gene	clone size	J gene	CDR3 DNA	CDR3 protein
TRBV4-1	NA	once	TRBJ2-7	TGCGCCAGCAGCCAAAACTGGGACAACTCCTACGAGCAGTACTTC	CASSQNWDNSYEQYF
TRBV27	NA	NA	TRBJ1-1	TGTGCCAGCATCAGTGGGGGGAACACTGAAGCTTTCTTT	CASISGGNTEAFF
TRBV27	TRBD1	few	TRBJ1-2	TGTGCCAGCAGTTTTGCGACAGGGTTGGGCTATGGCTACACCTTC	CASSFATGLGYGYTF
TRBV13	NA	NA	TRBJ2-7	TGTGCCAGCAGCCCCACCGCCCAGGGCCACGAGCAGTACTTC	CASSPTAQGHEQYF
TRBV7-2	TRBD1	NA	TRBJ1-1	TGTGCCAGCAGCTTAGGCGGACAGGGGGCCGGAACTGAAGCTTTCTTT	CASSLGGQGAGTEAFF
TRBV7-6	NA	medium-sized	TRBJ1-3	TGTGCCAGCAGCTTTAAGACCTCTGGAAACACCATATATTTT	CASSFKTSGNTIYF
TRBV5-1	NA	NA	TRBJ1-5	TGCGCCAGCAGCTTACAACCTGAGGAGCCCCAGCATTTT	CASSLQPEEPQHF
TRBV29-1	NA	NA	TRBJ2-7	TGCAGCGTTGATGTGAACCGAGGCCACGAGCAGTACTTC	CSVDVNRGHEQYF
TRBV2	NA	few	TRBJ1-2	TGTGCCAGCAGTCCGACAACCCATGGCTACACCTTC	CASSPTTHGYTF
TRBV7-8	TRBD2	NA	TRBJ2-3	TGTGCCAGCAGCTTTGGGCGGGGGAGCACAGATACGCAGTATTTT	CASSFGRGSTDTQYF
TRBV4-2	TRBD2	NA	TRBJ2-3	TGTGCCAGCAGCCAAGTCGTTCGAGCTAGCGGGAGGCCGTTCGCCACAGATACGCAGTATTTT	CASSQVVRASGRPFATDTQYF
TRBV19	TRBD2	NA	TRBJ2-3	TGTGCCAGTAGCCTGGGGGGGTCAGATACGCAGTATTTT	CASSLGGSDTQYF
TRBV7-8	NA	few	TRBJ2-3	TGTGCCAGCAGCTTAGCGACTGGGAATACGCAGTATTTT	CASSLATGNTQYF
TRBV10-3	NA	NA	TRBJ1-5	TGTGCCGGAAGGGGGGACAGCAATCAGCCCCAGCATTTT	CAGRGDSNQPQHF
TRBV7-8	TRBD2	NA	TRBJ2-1	TGTGCCAGCAGGCCCGGACTAGCGGGAATCAATGAGCAGTTCTTC	CASRPGLAGINEQFF
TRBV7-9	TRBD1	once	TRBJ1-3	TGTGCCAGCAGCTTACGGGGACAGCTGATCCAAAACACCATATATTTT	CASSLRGQLIQNTIYF
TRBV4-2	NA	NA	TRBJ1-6	TGTGCCAGCAGCCAAGCCCAACGGGTCGGGGCGTATAATTCACCCCTCCACTTT	CASSQAQRVGAYNSPLHF
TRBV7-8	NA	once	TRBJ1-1	TGTGCCAGCAGCTTAACCACGCTTACAGGGTACACTGAAGCTTTCTTT	CASSLTTLTGYTEAFF
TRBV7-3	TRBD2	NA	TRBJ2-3	TGTGCCAGCAGTTTTAGCGGGGGTCGAGGAGATACGCAGTATTTT	CASSFSGGRGDTQYF
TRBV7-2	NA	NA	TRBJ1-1	TGTGCCAGCAGCTTAGAGCGCGCGGGGACACAGCGGAACACTGAAGCTTTCTTT	CASSLERAGTQRNTEAFF
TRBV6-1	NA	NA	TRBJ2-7	TGTGCCAGCAGTGAGGCCGACTCTTGGGGCTACGAGCAGTACTTC	CASSEADSWGYEQYF
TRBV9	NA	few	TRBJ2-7	TGTGCCAGCAGCGAGGCGGGACTTTACTCCTACGAGCAGTACTTC	CASSEAGLYSYEQYF
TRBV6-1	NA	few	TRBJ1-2	TGTGCCAGCAGTGAAGAGGGTCCCCTCTATGGCTACACCTTC	CASSEEGPLYGYTF
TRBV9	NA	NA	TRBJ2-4	TGTGCCAGCAGCGTTAGCGGGACAGCTAAAAACATTCAGTACTTC	CASSVSGTAKNIQYF
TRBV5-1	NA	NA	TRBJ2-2	TGCGCCAGCAGCCCGCGAGGGGGGGCAGACGGGGAGCTGTTTTTT	CASSPRGGADGELFF
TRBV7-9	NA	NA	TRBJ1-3	TGTGCCAGCAGCTTAGGGGAACAGGATCCCGGAAACACCATATATTTT	CASSLGEQDPGNTIYF
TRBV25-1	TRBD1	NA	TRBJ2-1	TGTGCCAGCCGGGACAGGGGTGTCGATGAGCAGTTCTTC	CASRDRGVDEQFF
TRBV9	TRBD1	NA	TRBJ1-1	TGTGCCAGCAGCGGCTCGACAGGGAAAGCTTTCTTT	CASSGSTGKAFF
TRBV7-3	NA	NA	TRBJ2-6	TGTGCCAGCAGCCCCCGCGCTGGGGCCAACGTCCTGACTTTC	CASSPRAGANVLTF
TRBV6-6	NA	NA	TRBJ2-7	TGTGCCAGCAGCCCCAGCTACGAGCAGTACTTC	CASSPSYEQYF
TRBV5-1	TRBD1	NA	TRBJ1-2	TGCGCCAGCAGCCCGGGACAGTTAGCCTATGGCTACACCTTC	CASSPGQLAYGYTF
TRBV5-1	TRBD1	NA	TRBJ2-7	TGCGCCAGCAGCTCTAGAACGGGACAGGGCCCCCCGGAGCAGTACTTC	CASSSRTGQGPPEQYF
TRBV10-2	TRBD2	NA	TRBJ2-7	TGCGCCACCCTAAATAGCGGGAGGGGCTCCTACGAGCAGTACTTC	CATLNSGRGSYEQYF
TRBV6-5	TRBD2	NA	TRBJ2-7	TGCGCCAGCAGCGAGGGAGGGAGCTCCTACGAGCAGTACTTC	CASSEGGSSYEQYF
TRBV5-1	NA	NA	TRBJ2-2	TGCGCCAGCAGCTTGGTGGAGGCCGGGGAGCTGTTTTTT	CASSLVEAGELFF